This T cell receptor beta chain came from a study of T cells after yellow fever vaccination. Study results and caveats: A faster peak, day 5 versus 15, was reached by the weaker secondary response. Abundant bulk-population clonotypes could contaminate the FACS-sorted repertoires.

TCRdb re-called the 5' RACE reads with MiXCR, one entry per CDR3 protein. The profile shows more than 95,000 distinct CDR3 sequences, 5.5% to 8% of them singletons. To note about this clonotype: Its antigen remains unidentified.

The CDR3 consists of 13 residues. Trimming took off 3 bases at V and 7 bases at J, with 12 bases between the two ends. Germline-derived CDR1 and CDR2 are SNHLY and FYNNEI. The chain carries TRBV2 and TRBJ2-5; possibly TRBD2 for D (5 bases). This TCR was recovered from a man between 18 and 29 years old who received the YFV17D yellow fever vaccine. This material consisted of CD4+ T cells sorted from PBMCs, taken more than 35 days after the first yellow fever vaccination. The CDR3 here is CASSETGFLTQYF. The CDR3 DNA is TGTGCCAGCAGTGAGACGGGATTTTTGACCCAGTACTTC. The whole variable domain, remainder taken from reference TRBV2 and TRBJ2-5, is EPEVTQTPSHQVTQMGQEVILRCVPISNHLYFYWYRQILGQKVEFLVSFYNNEISEKSEIFDDQFSVERPDGSNFTLKIRSTKLEDSAMYFCASSETGFLTQYFGPGTRLLVL.